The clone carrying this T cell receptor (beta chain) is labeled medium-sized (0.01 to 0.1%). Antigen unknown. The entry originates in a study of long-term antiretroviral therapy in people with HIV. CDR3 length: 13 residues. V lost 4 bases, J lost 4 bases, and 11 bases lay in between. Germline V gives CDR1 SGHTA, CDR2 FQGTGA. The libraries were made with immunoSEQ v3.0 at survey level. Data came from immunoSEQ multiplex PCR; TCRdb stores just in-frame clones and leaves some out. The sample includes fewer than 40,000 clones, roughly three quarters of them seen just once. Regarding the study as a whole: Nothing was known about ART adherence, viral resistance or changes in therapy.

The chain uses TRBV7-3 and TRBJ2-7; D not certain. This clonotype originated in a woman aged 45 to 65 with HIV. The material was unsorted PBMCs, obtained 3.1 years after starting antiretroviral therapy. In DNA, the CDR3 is TGTGCCAGCAGCTCCCCGACTCTTTACGAGCAGTACTTC. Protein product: CASSSPTLYEQYF.